This T cell receptor (beta chain) was recovered during a study of blood T cell repertoires in COVID-19. The overall study: Sites across the United States, Italy and Spain contributed samples from acute and convalescent COVID-19.

Repertoires were generated with immunoSEQ multiplex PCR, while TCRdb's copy carries only in-frame clones and drops some. In the table there are about 34,000 clones, around 77% of which are singletons. CDR1 and CDR2 from the germline V gene are KGHSH and LQKENI. This CDR3 is built from 15 residues. The V segment lost 0 bases and the J segment 2 bases; nucleotides outside the gene matches: 4. The clonotype comes from a human donor in a cohort sampled during active COVID-19. Sequencing was done on a sample of peripheral blood. The rearrangement links TRBV18 to TRBJ2-7; 7 bases align to TRBD2. This CDR3 is CASSPPGAGAYEQYF. CDR3 nucleotide sequence: TGTGCCAGCTCACCACCCGGGGCGGGGGCCTACGAGCAGTACTTC.